Presented here are 32 T cell receptor beta chains from one specimen sequenced in a study of T cells in Graves' hyperthyroidism and ophthalmopathy. Regions amplified from RNA transcripts were the TCR beta CDR3 regions. Researchers ran a first-round RT-PCR on the TCR CDR3 using the HTBI primer set. TCRdb recomputed calls from the multiplex PCR reads with MiXCR, one row per CDR3 protein. Of hundreds of thousands of distinct CDR3 sequences listed, nearly 45% are singletons. The source material was peripheral blood or thyroid tissue (not recorded which). Source of these receptors: an adult man with Graves' disease, either hyperthyroidism or ophthalmopathy (not recorded which).

In its sample, this clonotype was seen a few times. The rearrangement links TRBV7-2 to TRBJ2-7; 8 bases agree with TRBD1. Unmatched junction bases numbered 9, after V lost 5 bases and J lost 0 bases. This CDR3 region has 16 residues. Germline V gene sequence: CDR1 SGHTA, CDR2 FQGNSA. CDR3 nucleotide sequence: TGTGCCAGCAGCGCAGACAGGGGCCTGAGCTCCTACGAGCAGTACTTC. This gives the protein CASSADRGLSSYEQYF.

This clonotype has at least ten counts. This chain links TRBV20-1 with TRBJ2-5; D remains ambiguous. CDR3 length: 12 amino acids. The germline V gene encodes CDR1 DFQATT and CDR2 SNEGSKA (reference sequence). The V gene lost 4 bases and the J gene lost 2 bases, with 8 bases spanning the gap. The CDR3 coding sequence is TGCAGTGCTACCGGGCGGCAAGAGACCCAGTACTTC. Protein sequence: CSATGRQETQYF.

This clonotype appeared a few times. V gene TRBV5-1 combines with J gene TRBJ1-1; TRBD1 is a possible D gene (5 bases). CDR3 size: 14 residues. Germline CDR1 SGHRS, CDR2 YFSETQ. With 4 bases removed from V and 3 bases from J, the gap between germline ends came to 13 bases. CDR3 region: CASSRTTVYTEAFF. DNA for the CDR3: TGCGCCAGCAGCCGAACGACAGTTTACACTGAAGCTTTCTTT. Full variable domain (missing parts from reference TRBV5-1 and TRBJ1-1): KAGVTQTPRYLIKTRGQQVTLSCSPISGHRSVSWYQQTPGQGLQFLFEYFSETQRNKGNFPGRFSGRQFSNSRSEMNVSTLELGDSALYLCASSRTTVYTEAFFGQGTRLTVV.

The rearrangement joins TRBV29-1 to TRBJ2-5, with D tentatively TRBD1 (6 bases). Germline CDR1 is SQVTM and CDR2 is ANQGSEA. The CDR3 sequence is 12 residues long. Trimming cost V 1 base and J 7 bases, with 10 bases left between them. The CDR3 spells CSVEAGAGTQYF. Here the CDR3 DNA reads TGCAGCGTTGAAGCAGGGGCTGGGACCCAGTACTTC.

This clonotype was recorded a few times. The V call is TRBV29-1, the J call TRBJ1-5, with 8 nucleotides matching TRBD1. This CDR3 has 15 residues. V shed 6 bases and J 7 bases; nucleotides not matched to a gene: 14. Per germline, CDR1 SQVTM and CDR2 ANQGSEA. The CDR3, as DNA: TGCAGCGTCACCTTCGGGACAGGCCTGGGCCAGCCCCAGCATTTT. The encoded protein is CSVTFGTGLGQPQHF. Combining the CDR3 with reference TRBV29-1 and TRBJ1-5 gives the whole variable domain SAVISQKPSRDICQRGTSLTIQCQVDSQVTMMFWYRQQPGQSLTLIATANQGSEATYESGFVIDKFPISRPNLTFSTLTVSNMSPEDSSIYLCSVTFGTGLGQPQHFGDGTRLSIL.

In the case of this clonotype: A single base separates this from a much larger clone, so it may be a read error. The genes are TRBV7-3 and TRBJ2-7, with D tentatively TRBD2 (5 bases). The CDR3 extends over 14 amino acids. Germline lookup yields CDR1 SGHTA and CDR2 FQGTGA. The V end was cut by 1 base, the J end by 3 bases, with 10 bases between. The CDR3 loop reads CASSLRSSSYEQYF. In nucleotides, the CDR3 is TGTGCCAGCAGCTTAAGGTCTAGCAGCTACGAGCAGTACTTC.

This clonotype showed up many times. The chain links TRBV7-6 to TRBJ2-5, with D maybe TRBD1 (6 bases). The V gene's germline CDR1 is SGHVS and CDR2 FNYEAQ. V lost 5 bases and J 5 bases, leaving 18 bases between the germline ends. The CDR3 length is 15 residues. DNA for the CDR3: TGTGCCAGCAGCCTGACAGGCGTCGGCAAGGAGACCCAGTACTTC. Protein product: CASSLTGVGKETQYF.

Details on this clonotype: This may arise from a read error, as a much more abundant clone is one base away. The J gene is TRBJ2-5, the V gene TRBV7-9; D perhaps matches TRBD1 (6 bases). Per the germline V gene, CDR1 is SEHNR and CDR2 is FQNEAQ (reference sequence). The CDR3 consists of 15 residues. The CDR3 spells CASSSQVDSQEAQYF. In DNA form, the CDR3 reads TGTGCCAGCAGCTCCCAGGTGGACAGCCAAGAGGCCCAGTACTTC.

The chain is built from TRBV9 and TRBJ1-5; D unresolved. The germline V gene has CDR1 SGDLS and CDR2 YYNGEE. The V end lost 4 bases, the J end lost 6 bases, and 17 bases lay between the germline ends. The CDR3 totals 15 residues. The CDR3 DNA follows: TGTGCCAGCAGCTCGCGGGCGTACAGAGGTCAGCCCCAGCATTTT. This gives the protein CASSSRAYRGQPQHF. The full variable domain, with the rest looked up from reference TRBV9 and TRBJ1-5, is DSGVTQTPKHLITATGQRVTLRCSPRSGDLSVYWYQQSLDQGLQFLIQYYNGEERAKGNILERFSAQQFPDLHSELNLSSLELGDSALYFCASSSRAYRGQPQHFGDGTRLSIL.

To note about this clonotype: This clone may be a read error of a much larger clone one base away. The chain couples TRBV2 to TRBJ1-6, with D uncertain. Trimming stripped 2 bases from V and 13 bases from J, with 12 bases between. The germline CDR1 and CDR2 sequences are SNHLY and FYNNEI. The CDR3 is 13 residues long. Written as DNA, the CDR3 is TGTGCCAGCAGTGAACGGCCCCAGAGGCCCCTCCACTTT. It codes for CASSERPQRPLHF.

CDR3 amino acids: CASSPVGAGNQPQHF. The CDR3 region has the DNA TGTGCCAGCAGCCCAGTAGGGGCTGGCAATCAGCCCCAGCATTTT. The chain links TRBV12-3 or TRBV12-4 to TRBJ1-5; TRBD1 is a possible D gene (5 bases). V lost 6 bases and J lost 2, with 14 bases in between. The CDR3 is made up of 15 amino acids.

This clonotype was detected ten times or more. The J gene is TRBJ2-7, the V gene TRBV6-5; D remains ambiguous. The CDR3 runs 11 residues. The germline CDR1 and CDR2 sequences are MNHEY and SVGAGI. V was pared by 4 bases and J by 2 bases, with 3 bases between. CDR3 nucleotide sequence: TGTGCCAGCAGTTTCGCCTACGAGCAGTACTTC. Amino acids: CASSFAYEQYF.

The chain combines TRBV3-1 with TRBJ1-5, with no clear D. Trimming pared 5 bases from V and 1 base from J, leaving 6 bases between. This CDR3 comprises 13 residues. Per germline, CDR1 LGHDT and CDR2 YNNKEL (reference sequence). CDR3 loop: CASSYNSNQPQHF. CDR3 DNA sequence: TGTGCCAGCAGCTACAACAGCAATCAGCCCCAGCATTTT.

The chain carries TRBV12-3 or TRBV12-4 and TRBJ1-6; TRBD1 matches at 9 bases. V dropped 4 bases and J dropped 11; count of bases not matched to a gene: 9. CDR3 length: 15 residues. The CDR3 region is CASSSRGQGSPPLHF. The CDR3 nucleotides are TGTGCCAGCAGTTCCAGGGGACAGGGCTCTCCACCCCTCCACTTT.

Turning to this clonotype: No conserved phenylalanine or tryptophan is present at the end of the CDR3, so a read error is the likely explanation. The limits of the CDR3 on the DNA are not certain, so only TCRdb's listed CDR3 is given. The chain's CDR3 is CAISESLV. The V gene is TRBV10-3, the J gene TRBJ2-2. The CDR3 is 8 residues long, counting both termini. Germline CDR1 and CDR2: ENHRY and SYGVKD.

The chain uses TRBV5-1 and TRBJ1-2; possibly TRBD1 for D (5 bases). This CDR3 comprises 15 residues. CDR1 is SGHRS, CDR2 YFSETQ, per germline. Trimming left V 0 bases short and J 4 bases short, with 13 bases between. CDR3 DNA sequence: TGCGCCAGCAGCTTGGTGGCCAGGGCCCGCTATGGCTACACCTTC. This encodes CASSLVARARYGYTF.

The table lists this clonotype with a few counts. This chain connects TRBV7-2 to TRBJ2-2, with 8 positions matching TRBD2. Germline CDR1 is SGHTA and CDR2 is FQGNSA. Trimming cost V 1 base and J 4 bases; bases outside gene matches: 5. The CDR3 runs 16 residues. This chain's CDR3 is CASSLEGLVRTGELFF. In nucleotides, the CDR3 is TGTGCCAGCAGCTTAGAGGGACTAGTCCGCACCGGGGAGCTGTTTTTT.

This clonotype was picked up many times. CDR3 bases: TGCAGTGCTACCGCAGGGGTGGAGGAAGCTTTCTTT. Its protein is CSATAGVEEAFF. The chain recombines TRBV20-1 with TRBJ1-1; D perhaps matches TRBD1 (6 bases). The CDR3 sequence is 12 residues long. Germline values: CDR1 DFQATT, CDR2 SNEGSKA (reference sequence). Trimming shortened V by 4 bases and J by 8 bases, and 14 bases separated the two germline ends.

The genes are TRBV10-3 and TRBJ1-5; TRBD1 matches 9 bases. V gave up 0 bases and J gave up 1 base; unmatched junction bases: 1. Germline CDR1 and CDR2: ENHRY and SYGVKD. The CDR3 is made up of 16 amino acids. The CDR3 region has the DNA TGTGCCATCAGTGAGTCAGGGACAGGGAGCAATCAGCCCCAGCATTTT. Translation gives CAISESGTGSNQPQHF.

Many counts were recorded for this clonotype. V gene TRBV7-2 combines with J gene TRBJ1-1; perhaps TRBD1 as D (6 bases). The CDR3 totals 12 residues. Germline V gene sequence: CDR1 SGHTA, CDR2 FQGNSA. Trimming took 5 bases from V and 7 from J, leaving 11 bases between them. The CDR3 here is CASSKTGFEAFF. The CDR3 DNA sequence: TGTGCCAGCAGCAAGACAGGATTTGAAGCTTTCTTT.

This chain joins TRBV19 and TRBJ1-5; no clear D. Germline loops: CDR1 LNHDA, CDR2 SQIVND (reference sequence). CDR3 length: 12 residues. Trimming stripped 2 bases from V and 9 bases from J, with 8 bases between. The CDR3 DNA sequence: TGTGCCAGTAGTATACCGCCAGGGCCCCAGCATTTT. Translated: CASSIPPGPQHF.

This chain links TRBV15 with TRBJ2-5; no reliable D call. Germline V lookup: CDR1 LNHNV, CDR2 YYDKDF (reference sequence). The CDR3 consists of 13 residues. The V gene lost 3 bases and the J gene lost 5 bases, with 10 bases spanning the gap. CDR3 DNA: TGTGCCACCAGCAGGGGTATGGGGGAGACCCAGTACTTC. It is translated as CATSRGMGETQYF.

This rearrangement joins TRBV6-1 to TRBJ1-5, with D perhaps matching TRBD1 (5 bases). The CDR3 is 14 residues long. V dropped 6 bases and J dropped 3 bases, with 12 bases sitting between them. Germline CDR1 and CDR2: MNHNS and SASEGT. CDR3 DNA sequence: TGTGCCAGCAGCCAAGCGGGGGACAATCAGCCCCAGCATTTT. It translates to CASSQAGDNQPQHF.

The CDR3: CAGTPGVGNQPQHF. Here the CDR3 DNA reads TGTGCCGGTACCCCGGGTGTGGGCAATCAGCCCCAGCATTTT. V is TRBV19 and J is TRBJ1-5; D gene uncertain. The CDR3 runs to 14 residues. V was pared by 11 bases and J by 2 bases, with 16 bases between. The germline gives CDR1 LNHDA, CDR2 SQIVND (reference sequence).

The chain recombines TRBV6-6 with TRBJ2-1; the match to TRBD1 covers 8 bases. The CDR3 contains 13 residues. Unmatched junction bases numbered 4, after V lost 6 bases and J lost 6 bases. CDR1 is MNHNY and CDR2 is SVGAGI in the germline V gene (reference sequence). The CDR3 DNA reads TGTGCCAGCAGGGGCACAGGGGGCAATGAGCAGTTCTTC. This translates into CASRGTGGNEQFF.

The chain is built from TRBV7-7 and TRBJ2-6, with 10 bases identical to TRBD1. CDR1 SSHAT and CDR2 FNYEAQ come from the germline V gene (reference sequence). The CDR3 contains 15 residues. The ends lost 6 bases at V and 11 bases at J; junction bases unmatched: 10. This chain's CDR3 is CASSPWGQGTYVLTF. In DNA, the CDR3 is TGTGCCAGCAGTCCATGGGGACAGGGGACCTACGTCCTGACTTTC.

This clonotype has only a few counts. The V and J genes are TRBV5-6 and TRBJ1-2, with 7 bases lining up with TRBD1. Germline CDR1 is SGHDT and CDR2 is YYEEEE. The CDR3 totals 14 residues. J gave up 2 bases and V 6 bases, and 7 bases lay outside the gene matches. DNA for the CDR3: TGTGCCAGCATCCGACAGGGACTCAACTATGGCTACACCTTC. It specifies CASIRQGLNYGYTF.

This clonotype was counted many times. This chain joins TRBV7-8 and TRBJ1-1; D might be TRBD1 (5 bases). V dropped 0 bases and J dropped 3 bases, with 11 bases sitting between them. Germline CDR1 reads SGHVS; CDR2 reads FQNEAQ. The CDR3 is 15 amino acids. The CDR3 loop reads CASSLAGVLDTEAFF. The CDR3 nucleotides read TGTGCCAGCAGCTTAGCAGGGGTGTTGGACACTGAAGCTTTCTTT.

This clonotype was detected only once. The V gene is TRBV7-2, the J gene TRBJ1-2, with TRBD1 matching 8 bases. Germline-derived CDR1 and CDR2 are SGHTA and FQGNSA. V trimming: 5 bases; J trimming: 8 bases; junction bases outside the gene matches: 10. There are 14 residues in the CDR3. CDR3 bases: TGTGCCAGCAGCCGCGGACAGGGTGGACTCGGCTACACCTTC. Protein: CASSRGQGGLGYTF.

CDR3 coding DNA: TGTGCCAGCAGTGGGTCTGCACCGGGGGAGACCCAGTACTTC. This codes for CASSGSAPGETQYF. This rearrangement joins TRBV2 to TRBJ2-5; D is possibly TRBD2 (5 bases). Germline CDR1 is SNHLY and CDR2 is FYNNEI. V lost 4 bases and J lost 5, with 14 bases in between. The CDR3 consists of 14 residues.

The chain employs TRBV5-1 and TRBJ1-6; D perhaps matches TRBD1 (5 bases). The germline V gene has CDR1 SGHRS and CDR2 YFSETQ. Trimming left V 4 bases short and J 6 bases short, with 14 bases between. The CDR3 has 15 residues. The CDR3 sequence is CASSPDQGRNSPLHF. The DNA for the CDR3 is TGCGCCAGCAGCCCGGATCAGGGACGTAATTCACCCCTCCACTTT.

This clonotype was counted between two and nine times. The rearrangement joins TRBV20-1 to TRBJ1-1; D gene uncertain. Germline V gene data show CDR1 as DFQATT and CDR2 as SNEGSKA (reference sequence). Trimming pared 3 bases from V and 2 bases from J, leaving 16 bases between. This CDR3 has 15 amino acids. Here the CDR3 DNA reads TGCAGTGCTAGCGGAGGGCACGGTACAAACACTGAAGCTTTCTTT. This sequence encodes CSASGGHGTNTEAFF.